Below, one TCR beta chain is given with its context. The V end lost 5 bases, the J end lost 0 bases, and 14 bases lay between the germline ends. Germline CDR1 is SGHAT and CDR2 is FQNNGV. This CDR3 contains 17 residues. Data came from immunoSEQ multiplex PCR; TCRdb stores just in-frame clones and leaves some out. Of 95,000 to 120,000 clones in the sample, 70% to 90% were seen once. These data are taken from a study of blood T cell repertoires in COVID-19. The chain has TRBV11-2 and TRBJ2-6; possibly TRBD1 for D (7 bases). The TCR sequence derives from a woman aged 70 to 79 who had recovered from COVID-19. The material sequenced was peripheral blood. CDR3 loop: CASSGGTEISGANVLTF. CDR3 coding DNA: TGTGCCAGCAGCGGAGGGACAGAGATCTCTGGGGCCAACGTCCTGACTTTC.